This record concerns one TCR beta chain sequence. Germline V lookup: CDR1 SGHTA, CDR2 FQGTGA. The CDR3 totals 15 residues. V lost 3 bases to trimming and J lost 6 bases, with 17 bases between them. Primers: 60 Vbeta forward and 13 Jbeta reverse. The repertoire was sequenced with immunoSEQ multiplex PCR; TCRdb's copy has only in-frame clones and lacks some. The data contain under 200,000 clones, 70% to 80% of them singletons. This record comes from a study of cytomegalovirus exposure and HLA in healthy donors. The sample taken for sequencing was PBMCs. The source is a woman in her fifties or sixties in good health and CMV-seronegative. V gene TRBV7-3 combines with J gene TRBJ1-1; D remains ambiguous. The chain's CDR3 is CASSFRSVPPSEAFF. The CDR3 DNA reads TGTGCCAGCAGCTTCAGGTCAGTCCCCCCGTCTGAAGCTTTCTTT. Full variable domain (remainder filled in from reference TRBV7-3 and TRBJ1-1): GAGVSQTPSNKVTEKGKYVELRCDPISGHTALYWYRQSLGQGPEFLIYFQGTGAADDSGLPNDRFFAVRPEGSVSTLKIQRTERGDSAVYLCASSFRSVPPSEAFFGQGTRLTVV.